A single sample is the source of the 29 T cell receptor beta chains below, sequenced in a study of identical twins. TCRdb called the 5' RACE reads again in MiXCR, with one record for every CDR3 protein. The sample carries 1.5 million to 2 million distinct CDR3 sequences, roughly a third recorded once. Sample: cord blood. Receptors were obtained from a newborn girl in good health.

The sample holds a few counts of this clonotype. This chain joins TRBV16 and TRBJ1-1; D is ambiguous. Germline assignment: CDR1 KGHSY and CDR2 FQNENV. The CDR3 is made up of 13 amino acids. V was pared by 9 bases and J by 2 bases, with 13 bases between. The CDR3 here is CASARNHNTEAFF. CDR3 nucleotide sequence: TGTGCCAGTGCCCGCAATCACAACACTGAAGCTTTCTTT.

This clonotype was seen only a few times. The chain combines TRBV12-3 or TRBV12-4 with TRBJ1-5; a possible D gene is TRBD1 (5 bases). There are 16 residues in the CDR3. Trimming removed 1 base from V and 0 bases from J, with 10 bases in between. CDR3 in amino acids: CASSLGQTYSNQPQHF. The DNA of the CDR3 is TGTGCCAGCAGTTTAGGACAGACTTATAGCAATCAGCCCCAGCATTTT.

This clonotype was counted between two and nine times. The V gene is TRBV24-1, the J gene TRBJ1-5; perhaps TRBD1 as D (5 bases). V was clipped by 5 bases and J by 5 bases, with 9 bases between them. The CDR3 has 13 amino acids. Per the germline V gene, CDR1 is KGHDR and CDR2 is SFDVKD. CDR3 region: CATSAWGHQPQHF. The CDR3 DNA reads as TGTGCCACCAGTGCATGGGGACATCAGCCCCAGCATTTT.

The gene calls are TRBV16 and TRBJ2-1; TRBD2 aligns across 9 bases. V trimming: 1 base; J trimming: 2 bases; junction bases outside the gene matches: 6. The germline V gene encodes CDR1 KGHSY and CDR2 FQNENV. This CDR3 has 17 residues. The CDR3 protein is CASSQWGAGGAYNEQFF. CDR3 bases: TGTGCCAGCAGCCAATGGGGAGCGGGGGGCGCCTACAATGAGCAGTTCTTC.

The chain has TRBV2 and TRBJ2-3; TRBD2 matches 7 bases. The CDR3 totals 12 residues. Looked up from germline, CDR1 is SNHLY and CDR2 is FYNNEI. V trimming: 11 bases; J trimming: 4 bases; junction bases outside the gene matches: 6. The CDR3 spells CAGGLGADTQYF. The CDR3 DNA reads as TGTGCCGGAGGACTAGGGGCAGATACGCAGTATTTT.

The chain employs TRBV6-1 and TRBJ2-7; 7 nucleotides align to TRBD1. Germline V gene data show CDR1 as MNHNS and CDR2 as SASEGT. CDR3 size: 13 residues. V dropped 6 bases and J dropped 6; count of bases not matched to a gene: 8. CDR3 protein: CASRDRVRGEQYF. The DNA for the CDR3 is TGTGCCAGCAGAGACAGGGTACGGGGCGAGCAGTACTTC.

This clonotype turned up a few times. The DNA for the CDR3 is TGTGCCAGCAGTTTAGCCAGCGGGGGGGGCAATGAGCAGTTCTTC. Residues: CASSLASGGGNEQFF. V and J are TRBV12-3 or TRBV12-4 and TRBJ2-1; 10 bases map to TRBD2. With 0 bases clipped from V and 6 bases from J, the junction kept 2 bases outside the gene matches. The CDR3 length is 15 residues.

The V call is TRBV6-4, the J call TRBJ2-3, with unresolved D. Germline-derived CDR1 and CDR2 are MRHNA and SNTAGT. Between the trimmed V and J ends, which lost 2 bases and 4 bases, there was a span of 7 bases. The CDR3 length is 13 residues. DNA of the CDR3: TGTGCCAGCAGTGACGGACCTCCAGATACGCAGTATTTT. It specifies CASSDGPPDTQYF.

This clonotype was recorded at least ten times. J is TRBJ2-1 and V is TRBV5-1, with D unresolved. Trimming left V 5 bases short and J 4 bases short, with 10 bases between. This CDR3 has 13 residues. Germline CDR1 and CDR2: SGHRS and YFSETQ. DNA for the CDR3: TGCGCCAGCAGGTTAACTCCTTACAATGAGCAGTTCTTC. Its translation: CASRLTPYNEQFF.

The chain links TRBV18 to TRBJ2-3; D tentatively reads TRBD1 or TRBD2 (5 bases each). This CDR3 has 14 residues. With 2 bases removed from V and 2 bases from J, the gap between germline ends came to 8 bases. CDR1 is KGHSH and CDR2 is LQKENI in the germline V gene. The CDR3 spells CASSPGTLTDTQYF. CDR3 DNA: TGTGCCAGCTCACCAGGGACCCTCACAGATACGCAGTATTTT. The whole variable domain, remainder taken from reference TRBV18 and TRBJ2-3, is NAGVMQNPRHLVRRRGQEARLRCSPMKGHSHVYWYRQLPEEGLKFMVYLQKENIIDESGMPKERFSAEFPKEGPSILRIQQVVRGDSAAYFCASSPGTLTDTQYFGPGTRLTVL.

This chain joins TRBV30 and TRBJ1-2; 8 bases align to TRBD1. V trimming: 4 bases; J trimming: 0 bases; junction bases outside the gene matches: 4. The CDR3 length is 14 residues. From germline, CDR1 is GTSNPN and CDR2 SVGIG (reference sequence). CDR3 in amino acids: CAWTGDRSNYGYTF. The CDR3 DNA sequence: TGTGCCTGGACCGGGGACAGGTCTAACTATGGCTACACCTTC. The full variable domain, its missing parts supplied by reference TRBV30 and TRBJ1-2, is SQTIHQWPATLVQPVGSPLSLECTVEGTSNPNLYWYRQAAGRGLQLLFYSVGIGQISSEVPQNLSASRPQDRQFILSSKKLLLSDSGFYLCAWTGDRSNYGYTFGSGTRLTVV.

This clonotype has just a few counts. V usage is TRBV10-3 and J usage is TRBJ2-7; weak D call: TRBD1 (6 bases). Germline V gives CDR1 ENHRY, CDR2 SYGVKD. The CDR3 has 13 residues. V lost 10 bases and J lost 3, with 16 bases in between. The CDR3 is CATNWDNNYEQYF. The CDR3 nucleotides are TGTGCCACCAACTGGGACAATAACTACGAGCAGTACTTC.

In the case of this clonotype: Since a much larger clone is just one base distant, this may be a read error. J is TRBJ2-3 and V is TRBV5-1; 9 nucleotides align to TRBD2. Per the germline V gene, CDR1 is SGHRS and CDR2 is YFSETQ. There are 16 residues in the CDR3. CDR3: CASGLATSGGFDTQYF. The CDR3 nucleotides are TGCGCCAGCGGCTTGGCGACTAGCGGCGGTTTTGATACGCAGTATTTT. Variable domain in full (rest from reference TRBV5-1 and TRBJ2-3): KAGVTQTPRYLIKTRGQQVTLSCSPISGHRSVSWYQQTPGQGLQFLFEYFSETQRNKGNFPGRFSGRQFSNSRSEMNVSTLELGDSALYLCASGLATSGGFDTQYFGPGTRLTVL.

The rearrangement uses TRBV20-1 and TRBJ2-5, with TRBD2 matching 7 bases. The junction had 12 bases not matched to a gene; V was cut back by 3 bases and J by 5 bases. Germline-derived CDR1 and CDR2 are DFQATT and SNEGSKA (reference sequence). The CDR3 is made up of 15 amino acids. The CDR3 DNA follows: TGCAGTGCTAGGAGGGCTAGCGGCCTGGGGGAGACCCAGTACTTC. Amino acid sequence: CSARRASGLGETQYF.

This clonotype was counted a few times. The chain has TRBV20-1 and TRBJ2-7; D gene ambiguous. The end of the DNA fits TRBJ2-5 better, so the J call may be wrong. This CDR3 comprises 14 residues. Looked up from germline, CDR1 is DFQATT and CDR2 is SNEGSKA (reference sequence). In DNA, the CDR3 is TGCAGTGCTAGAGTTAGGTTAACCCAAGAGACCCAGTACTTC. Its protein product is CSARVRLTQETQYF.

The V gene is TRBV20-1, the J gene TRBJ2-5; D tentatively fits TRBD1 or TRBD2 (6 bases each). The CDR3 is 12 amino acids. Germline CDR1 and CDR2: DFQATT and SNEGSKA (reference sequence). V lost 0 bases to trimming and J lost 11 bases, with 13 bases between them. The CDR3 bases are TGCAGTGCTAGAGAACAGGGTGGGGGGCAGTACTTC. Its protein product is CSAREQGGGQYF.

The rearrangement links TRBV15 to TRBJ1-5; D unresolved. In germline, CDR1 is LNHNV, CDR2 YYDKDF (reference sequence). V lost 6 bases, J lost 2 bases, and 5 bases lay in between. The CDR3 consists of 12 residues. In nucleotides, the CDR3 is TGTGCCACCAGTCGGGGCAATCAGCCCCAGCATTTT. This translates into CATSRGNQPQHF.

In DNA form, the CDR3 reads TGTGCCAGCATATCCGGGTACCAAGAGACCCAGTACTTC. This encodes CASISGYQETQYF. The chain uses TRBV28 and TRBJ2-5, with D unresolved. Germline loops: CDR1 MDHEN, CDR2 SYDVKM. The CDR3 consists of 13 residues. The V and J ends lost 7 bases and 0 bases respectively, with 9 bases between them.

This clonotype was counted only a few times. The chain joins TRBV7-9 to TRBJ2-3, with D perhaps being TRBD1 or TRBD2 (5 bases each). Germline lookup yields CDR1 SEHNR and CDR2 FQNEAQ (reference sequence). The CDR3 has 16 residues. Trimming pared 5 bases from V and 5 bases from J, leaving 20 bases between. The CDR3 loop is CASSPDLGEWEDTQYF. In DNA, the CDR3 is TGTGCCAGCAGCCCCGACCTGGGGGAGTGGGAAGATACGCAGTATTTT.

For this clonotype: A single base is all that separates this from a far larger clone, so a read error is likely. The chain uses TRBV10-3 and TRBJ1-2, with D maybe TRBD1 (5 bases). This CDR3 is 12 amino acids long. The germline gives CDR1 ENHRY, CDR2 SYGVKD. The CDR3 DNA reads TGTGCCGTCAGTGAGTCAGGGTATGGCTACACCTTC. Translated, it gives CAVSESGYGYTF.

This clonotype showed up just a few times. This rearrangement joins TRBV2 to TRBJ2-3, with D hard to call. Germline V gives CDR1 SNHLY, CDR2 FYNNEI. Trimming shortened V by 7 bases and J by 1 base, and 12 bases separated the two germline ends. CDR3 size: 14 residues. CDR3 nucleotide sequence: TGTGCCAGCATCCCATTGAGGCGCACAGATACGCAGTATTTT. Amino acids: CASIPLRRTDTQYF. The full variable domain, in which reference TRBV2 and TRBJ2-3 provide the parts outside the CDR3, is EPEVTQTPSHQVTQMGQEVILRCVPISNHLYFYWYRQILGQKVEFLVSFYNNEISEKSEIFDDQFSVERPDGSNFTLKIRSTKLEDSAMYFCASIPLRRTDTQYFGPGTRLTVL.

This clonotype was counted only a few times. The chain has TRBV12-3 or TRBV12-4 and TRBJ2-3, with 7 bases fitting TRBD1. The CDR3 totals 15 residues. The V gene end was trimmed by 6 bases and the J gene end by 5 bases; junction bases not matched to a gene: 11. The CDR3 region has the DNA TGTGCCAGCAGCCTCCGAAAAGGGGGCGAAGATACGCAGTATTTT. Translating gives CASSLRKGGEDTQYF.

The V gene is TRBV4-1, the J gene TRBJ2-1; a weak D match, TRBD2 (6 bases). Trimming shortened V by 11 bases and J by 7 bases, and 15 bases separated the two germline ends. Germline CDR1 and CDR2: MGHRA and YSYEKL. The CDR3 is 12 residues long. CDR3 loop: CAAGTRANEQFF. Written as DNA, the CDR3 is TGCGCCGCCGGGACTCGTGCTAATGAGCAGTTCTTC.

In this sample, this clonotype turned up many times. V usage is TRBV10-3 and J usage is TRBJ2-5; maybe TRBD1 (6 bases). CDR1 is ENHRY, CDR2 SYGVKD, per germline. V shed 4 bases and J shed 0 bases, with 15 bases lying between them. This CDR3 region has 16 residues. The CDR3 is CAISAVRTANQETQYF. The CDR3 bases are TGTGCCATCAGTGCCGTACGGACAGCGAACCAAGAGACCCAGTACTTC.

The gene calls are TRBV3-1 and TRBJ2-1, with 9 bases identical to TRBD2. The J call may be in error: the DNA end matches TRBJ2-7 better. Germline CDR1 is LGHDT and CDR2 is YNNKEL (reference sequence). The CDR3 is 16 amino acids. In DNA, the CDR3 is TGTGCCAGCGCCCTCCCGCGGGGGGGCTCCTACAATGAGCAGTACTTC. As protein: CASALPRGGSYNEQYF.

V is TRBV15 and J is TRBJ1-2, with D tentatively TRBD1 (5 bases). This CDR3 comprises 15 residues. V lost 5 bases, J lost 5 bases, and 18 bases lay in between. Germline V gene data show CDR1 as LNHNV and CDR2 as YYDKDF (reference sequence). CDR3 sequence: CATSPRDRLGYGYTF. CDR3 DNA sequence: TGTGCCACCAGCCCTCGGGACCGACTAGGATATGGCTACACCTTC.

A word on this clonotype: A much larger clonotype is one base distant, so this may be a read error. The chain combines TRBV20-1 with TRBJ2-1; 7 bases map to TRBD2. Germline V gives CDR1 DFQATT, CDR2 SNEGSKA (reference sequence). This CDR3 is built from 11 residues. With 6 bases clipped from V and 11 bases from J, the junction kept 7 bases outside the gene matches. CDR3 region: CSATGTTKQFF. CDR3 coding DNA: TGCAGTGCCACGGGGACTACTAAGCAGTTCTTC.

This clonotype was detected ten times or more. The rearrangement joins TRBV5-1 to TRBJ2-1; D is uncertain. Trimming shortened V by 0 bases and J by 3 bases, and 10 bases separated the two germline ends. CDR1 and CDR2 (germline): SGHRS, YFSETQ. The length of the CDR3 is 15 residues. CDR3 protein: CASSLARLFYNEQFF. In nucleotides, the CDR3 is TGCGCCAGCAGCTTGGCGAGGCTATTCTACAATGAGCAGTTCTTC.

The chain uses TRBV7-9 and TRBJ2-4; TRBD1 agrees at 9 bases. V lost 5 bases to trimming and J lost 3 bases; unmatched junction nucleotides: 11. The germline gives CDR1 SEHNR, CDR2 FQNEAQ (reference sequence). There are 17 residues in the CDR3. CDR3 nucleotide sequence: TGTGCCAGCAGCCTTCAGGCGACAGGGGGTTACAAAAACATTCAGTACTTC. Translating it yields CASSLQATGGYKNIQYF.